This T cell receptor (beta chain) originates from a study of blood T cell repertoires in COVID-19. Some clones are missing from TCRdb's copy, which holds only in-frame ones; the method was immunoSEQ multiplex PCR. This sample has fewer than 200,000 clones, with more than 75% found just once. CDR3 length equals 18 residues. Germline V gene sequence: CDR1 ENHRY, CDR2 SYGVKD. Unmatched junction bases numbered 16, after V lost 6 bases and J lost 4 bases. All recovered Cohort 3 donors got two negative PCRs, got clearance, or saw symptom resolution. The sample was PBMCs or T cells enriched from blood (not recorded which). This receptor was obtained from a woman aged 50 to 60 who had recovered from COVID-19. The rearrangement joins TRBV10-3 to TRBJ2-1; 9 bases are shared with TRBD2. This chain's CDR3 is CAISPPQGGGRGYNEQFF. The CDR3 DNA follows: TGTGCCATCAGCCCCCCCCAAGGTGGCGGGAGGGGTTACAATGAGCAGTTCTTC.